This passage covers 32 T cell receptor beta chains from one sample sequenced in a study of T cells in Graves' hyperthyroidism and ophthalmopathy. Amplification targeted TCR beta CDR3 regions from RNA transcripts. The TCR CDR3 first-round RT-PCR relied on the HTBI primer set. One entry per CDR3 protein, called by TCRdb with MiXCR from the multiplex PCR reads. The sample lists fewer than 350,000 distinct CDR3 sequences; over 15% were seen once. Sequencing input: blood. The receptors were sampled from a woman aged 40 to 50 with Graves' ophthalmopathy.

This clonotype came up many times. This sequence joins TRBV6-1 and TRBJ1-5; D not resolved. This CDR3 spans 12 amino acids. The germline V gene encodes CDR1 MNHNS and CDR2 SASEGT. The V and J ends lost 3 bases and 7 bases respectively, with 7 bases between them. As DNA, the CDR3 is TGTGCCAGCAGTGATCTTTACCAGCCCCAGCATTTT. Encoded protein: CASSDLYQPQHF.

Concerning this clonotype itself: The germline gene is not matched at one end of the junction; a read error may be the cause. In nucleotides, the CDR3 is TGTGCCATCAGTGAGCAGGGTCAAGAGAACCAGTACTTC. Translated: CAISEQGQENQYF. The chain recombines TRBV10-3 with TRBJ2-5; a possible D gene is TRBD1 (5 bases). This CDR3 contains 13 residues. CDR1 is ENHRY and CDR2 is SYGVKD in the germline V gene.

This clonotype was counted at least ten times. This chain uses TRBV19 with TRBJ1-1; the D is unclear. The CDR3 is 16 amino acids. Germline V gene data show CDR1 as LNHDA and CDR2 as SQIVND (reference sequence). The V gene lost 5 bases and the J gene lost 0 bases, with 16 bases spanning the gap. The CDR3 loop is CASSPQEIIMNTEAFF. Written as DNA, the CDR3 is TGTGCCAGTAGTCCCCAGGAGATCATCATGAACACTGAAGCTTTCTTT.

This clonotype was counted ten times or more. This chain joins TRBV12-3 or TRBV12-4 and TRBJ2-7; D might be TRBD1 (5 bases). This CDR3 is built from 11 residues. Trimming took 7 bases from V and 5 from J, leaving 9 bases between them. CDR3 protein: CASKQGHEQYF. Written as DNA, the CDR3 is TGTGCCAGCAAGCAGGGCCACGAGCAGTACTTC.

This clonotype was counted ten times or more. V and J are TRBV2 and TRBJ2-7, with 7 bases aligning to TRBD2. With 8 bases clipped from V and 3 bases from J, the junction kept 4 bases outside the gene matches. The CDR3 has 12 residues. Germline lookup yields CDR1 SNHLY and CDR2 FYNNEI. CDR3 residues: CASGRDYYEQYF. Here the CDR3 DNA reads TGTGCCAGCGGGAGGGATTACTACGAGCAGTACTTC.

This clonotype was counted many times. The V and J genes are TRBV10-2 and TRBJ2-7; D not resolved. This CDR3 comprises 15 residues. Germline V gene data show CDR1 as WSHSY and CDR2 as SAAADI. With 7 bases removed from V and 3 bases from J, the gap between germline ends came to 19 bases. The CDR3 loop is CASTAGVRILYEQYF. DNA for the CDR3: TGCGCCAGCACCGCTGGGGTCCGCATTCTCTACGAGCAGTACTTC.

This chain links TRBV27 with TRBJ1-2; 7 bases are shared with TRBD1. With V trimmed by 6 bases and J by 6 bases, 10 bases remained unmatched. The germline gives CDR1 MNHEY, CDR2 SMNVEV (reference sequence). This CDR3 comprises 14 residues. DNA for the CDR3: TGTGCCAGCAGACAACAGGGGACCTTTGATGGCTACACCTTC. It translates to CASRQQGTFDGYTF.

The rearrangement uses TRBV11-1 and TRBJ1-1; D perhaps matches TRBD1 (6 bases). With 5 bases removed from V and 3 bases from J, the gap between germline ends came to 19 bases. The germline V gene has CDR1 SGHAT and CDR2 FQDESV (reference sequence). This CDR3 contains 16 residues. The CDR3 bases are TGTGCCAGCAGCAGGGGGACTTCGTATCGGGACACTGAAGCTTTCTTT. Translating gives CASSRGTSYRDTEAFF.

This clonotype was counted ten times or more. The V gene is TRBV27, the J gene TRBJ2-7, with D uncertain. Looked up from germline, CDR1 is MNHEY and CDR2 is SMNVEV (reference sequence). V was clipped by 4 bases and J by 5 bases, with 9 bases between them. The CDR3 is 12 residues long. The CDR3 sequence: CASSSATDEQYF. The CDR3, as DNA: TGTGCCAGCAGTTCCGCAACCGACGAGCAGTACTTC.

This clonotype was seen repeatedly, ten times or more. This chain joins TRBV7-2 and TRBJ2-5, with 10 bases aligning to TRBD2. Germline V gene sequence: CDR1 SGHTA, CDR2 FQGNSA. The V gene end was trimmed by 1 base and the J gene end by 3 bases; junction bases not matched to a gene: 5. This CDR3 spans 16 amino acids. The CDR3 DNA reads as TGTGCCAGCAGCTTAGTGAGACTAGCGGGTAAAGAGACCCAGTACTTC. It codes for CASSLVRLAGKETQYF. Looking up the rest from reference TRBV7-2 and TRBJ2-5 gives the full variable domain: GAGVSQSPSNKVTEKGKDVELRCDPISGHTALYWYRQSLGQGLEFLIYFQGNSAPDKSGLPSDRFSAERTGGSVSTLTIQRTQQEDSAVYLCASSLVRLAGKETQYFGPGTRLLVL.

Details on this clonotype: One junction end does not reproduce the germline sequence, and a read error may be involved. CDR3 amino acids: CATTRQDGTGELFF. The DNA for the CDR3 is TGTGCCACCACCAGACAGGATGGTACCGGGGAGCTGTTTTTT. The chain carries TRBV15 and TRBJ2-2; maybe TRBD1 (6 bases). CDR3 length: 14 amino acids. Looked up from germline, CDR1 is LNHNV and CDR2 is YYDKDF (reference sequence).

This clonotype was seen many times. The chain carries TRBV20-1 and TRBJ2-3; no firm D call. Germline CDR1 and CDR2: DFQATT and SNEGSKA (reference sequence). The CDR3 totals 13 residues. The V end was cut by 3 bases, the J end by 2 bases, with 9 bases between. In DNA, the CDR3 is TGCAGTGCTAGCACAGAGGCCACAGATACGCAGTATTTT. Amino acid sequence: CSASTEATDTQYF.

The chain couples TRBV18 to TRBJ2-6; D is perhaps TRBD1 (5 bases). The CDR3 covers 17 residues. Germline CDR1 KGHSH, CDR2 LQKENI. Trimming removed 1 base from V and 0 bases from J, with 10 bases in between. The CDR3 sequence: CASSPLQVPSGANVLTF. CDR3 DNA sequence: TGTGCCAGCTCACCACTACAGGTCCCCTCTGGGGCCAACGTCCTGACTTTC.

At least ten counts were recorded for this clonotype. The chain recombines TRBV6-5 with TRBJ2-5, with a possible D match to TRBD1 (5 bases). CDR3 size: 15 residues. V was pared by 6 bases and J by 1 base, with 15 bases between. Germline CDR1 MNHEY, CDR2 SVGAGI. The CDR3 reads CASRRQRTTQETQYF. CDR3 coding DNA: TGTGCCAGCAGACGACAGCGAACGACCCAAGAGACCCAGTACTTC.

This clonotype was seen at least ten times. The chain uses TRBV11-2 and TRBJ1-1; unclear D gene. Germline loops: CDR1 SGHAT, CDR2 FQNNGV. This CDR3 has 13 amino acids. Trimming cost V 0 bases and J 4 bases, with 6 bases left between them. Written as DNA, the CDR3 is TGTGCCAGCAGCTTAGAACGGGTCACTGAAGCTTTCTTT. This sequence encodes CASSLERVTEAFF.

This clonotype was seen only once. The chain has TRBV11-2 and TRBJ2-7; 8 bases line up with TRBD1. Germline CDR1 SGHAT, CDR2 FQNNGV. The CDR3 is 14 residues long. The V segment lost 4 bases and the J segment 4 bases; nucleotides outside the gene matches: 6. DNA of the CDR3: TGTGCCAGCAGCTCGACAGGGGATCAATACGAGCAGTACTTC. It translates to CASSSTGDQYEQYF.

This clonotype came up many times. The rearrangement uses TRBV12-3 or TRBV12-4 and TRBJ2-2, with 9 bases aligning to TRBD2. This CDR3 has 16 amino acids. V lost 7 bases to trimming and J lost 5 bases; unmatched junction nucleotides: 11. CDR3 nucleotides: TGTGCCAGCACAAAGAGGGCGGGAGGGCCAACCGGGGAGCTGTTTTTT. Protein: CASTKRAGGPTGELFF.

V and J are TRBV6-1 and TRBJ1-1; D call uncertain. The CDR3 extends over 14 amino acids. Germline V lookup: CDR1 MNHNS, CDR2 SASEGT. Trimming left V 6 bases short and J 1 base short, with 12 bases between. The CDR3 bases are TGTGCCAGCAGGGGAGCGGGAGAGAACACTGAAGCTTTCTTT. It codes for CASRGAGENTEAFF.

This clonotype was recorded many times. The rearrangement uses TRBV24-1 and TRBJ2-7; D perhaps matches TRBD2 (6 bases). This CDR3 is built from 15 residues. Germline CDR1 is KGHDR and CDR2 is SFDVKD. V lost 2 bases and J lost 0, with 10 bases in between. This chain's CDR3 is CATSDSGSRSYEQYF. CDR3 DNA: TGTGCCACCAGTGATTCCGGGAGCCGCTCCTACGAGCAGTACTTC.

This clonotype was counted at least ten times. This chain links TRBV10-3 with TRBJ1-5, with 10 bases identical to TRBD1. Germline V gives CDR1 ENHRY, CDR2 SYGVKD. The V segment lost 2 bases and the J segment 7 bases; nucleotides outside the gene matches: 8. This CDR3 has 16 amino acids. This chain's CDR3 is CAISEILGQGFQPQHF. The CDR3 nucleotides are TGTGCCATCAGTGAGATATTGGGACAGGGGTTCCAGCCCCAGCATTTT.

At least ten counts were recorded for this clonotype. The rearrangement links TRBV6-5 to TRBJ2-7; 14 bases are shared with TRBD2. CDR1 is MNHEY and CDR2 is SVGAGI in the germline V gene. Trimming at V came to 5 bases and at J to 12 bases, leaving 6 bases not matched to a gene. The CDR3 is made up of 13 amino acids. The CDR3 DNA reads TGTGCCAGCAGTACGCGACTAGCGGGAGGGTTGTACTTC. It encodes CASSTRLAGGLYF.

This clonotype was seen repeatedly, ten times or more. This chain joins TRBV6-2 or TRBV6-3 and TRBJ2-7, with 7 nucleotides matching TRBD1. Germline CDR1 MNHEY, CDR2 SVGEGT. With V trimmed by 4 bases and J by 0 bases, 9 bases remained unmatched. This CDR3 comprises 16 residues. For the CDR3, the DNA is TGTGCCAGCAGTTCCCTCGGGACAGAACTCTCCTACGAGCAGTACTTC. Its protein product is CASSSLGTELSYEQYF.

This clonotype was observed a few times. The CDR3 reads CASKGQGEGTEAFF. CDR3 coding DNA: TGTGCCAGCAAGGGACAGGGTGAGGGGACTGAAGCTTTCTTT. The J gene is TRBJ1-1, the V gene TRBV6-1; 9 bases agree with TRBD1. This CDR3 region has 14 residues. From germline, CDR1 is MNHNS and CDR2 SASEGT. With 7 bases clipped from V and 5 bases from J, the junction kept 8 bases outside the gene matches.

The chain uses TRBV30 and TRBJ1-5; no reliable D call. The V gene's germline CDR1 is GTSNPN and CDR2 SVGIG (reference sequence). V dropped 2 bases and J dropped 7 bases, with 15 bases sitting between them. The CDR3 is 14 amino acids. CDR3 nucleotides: TGTGCCTGGAGTATAACCGCAACCAACCAGCCCCAGCATTTT. Translation gives CAWSITATNQPQHF.

The table lists this clonotype with many counts. The chain links TRBV6-2 or TRBV6-3 to TRBJ2-7; 8 bases are shared with TRBD2. This CDR3 is 20 amino acids long. Germline lookup yields CDR1 MNHEY and CDR2 SVGEGT. V trimming: 2 bases; J trimming: 2 bases; junction bases outside the gene matches: 20. The DNA for the CDR3 is TGTGCCAGCAGTTACCATTACAGTCGGGGACTAGGAGGTCTTCCCTACGAGCAGTACTTC. Amino acids: CASSYHYSRGLGGLPYEQYF.

The CDR3 DNA follows: TGCGCCAGCAGCCAAGATCGGGGCGTGAGCGAGCAGTACTTC. It specifies CASSQDRGVSEQYF. The chain is built from TRBV4-1 and TRBJ2-7, with D tentatively TRBD1 or TRBD2 (5 bases each). Germline V gene lookup returns CDR1 MGHRA and CDR2 YSYEKL. The V end lost 0 bases, the J end lost 6 bases, and 12 bases lay between the germline ends. The length of the CDR3 is 14 residues.

This clonotype showed up many times. The chain recombines TRBV29-1 with TRBJ1-1, with D perhaps TRBD1 (5 bases). The germline CDR1 and CDR2 sequences are SQVTM and ANQGSEA. There are 12 residues in the CDR3. With 3 bases removed from V and 3 bases from J, the gap between germline ends came to 8 bases. DNA for the CDR3: TGCAGCGTTGATGGGGGATACACTGAAGCTTTCTTT. It translates to CSVDGGYTEAFF.

In its sample, this clonotype was seen many times. The chain joins TRBV20-1 to TRBJ2-7, with 7 bases aligning to TRBD1. V gave up 6 bases and J gave up 2 bases; unmatched junction bases: 7. The length of the CDR3 is 13 residues. Germline V gene data show CDR1 as DFQATT and CDR2 as SNEGSKA (reference sequence). Here the CDR3 reads CSAGDSQTYEQYF. The DNA of the CDR3 is TGCAGTGCCGGGGACAGCCAAACCTACGAGCAGTACTTC.

The chain couples TRBV6-2 or TRBV6-3 to TRBJ1-1; no clear D. The length of the CDR3 is 12 residues. Germline CDR1 reads MNHEY; CDR2 reads SVGEGT. The ends were cut back, 9 bases at V and 6 bases at J, with 14 bases in the middle. CDR3 DNA: TGTGCCAGTGCCGGGTCGGACGCTGAAGCTTTCTTT. It translates to CASAGSDAEAFF.

This clonotype was observed many times. CDR3 DNA: TGTGCCAGCAGCTCCTTAACGGGGGGAGTCTTTGTTGAGCCCCAGCATTTT. As protein: CASSSLTGGVFVEPQHF. V and J are TRBV12-3 or TRBV12-4 and TRBJ1-5; D possibly corresponds to TRBD1 (5 bases). This CDR3 comprises 17 residues. V dropped 6 bases and J dropped 8 bases, with 26 bases sitting between them.

This clonotype has ten or more counts. V is TRBV29-1 and J is TRBJ1-2; 9 bases align to TRBD1. The germline V gene has CDR1 SQVTM and CDR2 ANQGSEA. The V and J ends lost 4 bases and 4 bases, in that order; junction bases with no gene match: 10. The CDR3 length is 15 residues. CDR3 loop: CSVAPTGGFFYGYTF. For the CDR3, the DNA is TGCAGCGTTGCGCCGACAGGGGGATTTTTCTATGGCTACACCTTC.

This clonotype has ten or more counts. The chain has TRBV4-1 and TRBJ1-1, with D uncertain. This CDR3 has 12 residues. Trimming left V 1 base short and J 9 bases short, with 9 bases between. Per germline, CDR1 MGHRA and CDR2 YSYEKL. CDR3 DNA sequence: TGCGCCAGCAGCCAAGGCCCTTTCCAAGCTTTCTTT. It codes for CASSQGPFQAFF.